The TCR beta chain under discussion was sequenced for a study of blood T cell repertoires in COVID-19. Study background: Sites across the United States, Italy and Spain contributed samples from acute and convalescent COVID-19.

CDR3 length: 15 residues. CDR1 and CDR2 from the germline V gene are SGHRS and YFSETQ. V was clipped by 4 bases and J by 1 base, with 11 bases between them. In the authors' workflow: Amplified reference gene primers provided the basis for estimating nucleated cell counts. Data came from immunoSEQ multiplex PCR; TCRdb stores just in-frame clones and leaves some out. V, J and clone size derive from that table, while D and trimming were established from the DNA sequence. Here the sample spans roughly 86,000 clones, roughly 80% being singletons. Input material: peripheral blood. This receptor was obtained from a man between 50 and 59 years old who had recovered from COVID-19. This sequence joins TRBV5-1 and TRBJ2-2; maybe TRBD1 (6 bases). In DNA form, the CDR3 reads TGCGCCAGCAGCCCGTCGACAGGGAACACCGGGGAGCTGTTTTTT. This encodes CASSPSTGNTGELFF.